This T cell receptor (beta chain) derives from a study of blood T cell repertoires in COVID-19. Across the study: Sites in the United States, Italy and Spain provided acute and convalescent COVID-19 samples. From T cells, B-cell-depleted T cells, or PBMCs came the material, which was cDNA or gDNA.

Germline loops: CDR1 MRHNA, CDR2 SNTAGT. Trimming pared 4 bases from V and 3 bases from J, leaving 9 bases between. The CDR3 is made up of 13 amino acids. As processed by the authors: Using reference gene primer amplification, nucleated cell counts were estimated. Only in-frame clones appear in the TCRdb table, and some are missing; sequencing was by immunoSEQ multiplex PCR. Clone size and the V and J calls come from that table; the DNA yielded D and trimming. Of around 180,000 clones listed, roughly 78% are singletons. The source of this sequence is a man aged 70-80 years with active or convalescent COVID-19. Specimen: peripheral blood. The chain is built from TRBV6-4 and TRBJ1-1; D remains ambiguous. CDR3 nucleotide sequence: TGTGCCAGCAGTGTCGTACGGGACACTGAAGCTTTCTTT. It specifies CASSVVRDTEAFF.